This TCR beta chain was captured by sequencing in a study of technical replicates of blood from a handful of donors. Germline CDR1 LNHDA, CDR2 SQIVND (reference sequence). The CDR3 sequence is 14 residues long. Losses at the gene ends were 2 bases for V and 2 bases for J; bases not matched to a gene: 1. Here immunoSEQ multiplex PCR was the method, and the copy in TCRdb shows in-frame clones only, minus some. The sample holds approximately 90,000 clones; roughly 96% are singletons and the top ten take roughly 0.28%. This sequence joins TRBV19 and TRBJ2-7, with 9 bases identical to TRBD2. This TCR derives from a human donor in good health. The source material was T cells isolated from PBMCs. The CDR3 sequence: CASSILAGTYEQYF. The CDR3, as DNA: TGTGCCAGTAGTATACTAGCGGGAACCTACGAGCAGTACTTC. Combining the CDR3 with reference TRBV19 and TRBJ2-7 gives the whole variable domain DGGITQSPKYLFRKEGQNVTLSCEQNLNHDAMYWYRQDPGQGLRLIYYSQIVNDFQKGDIAEGYSVSREKKESFPLTVTSAQKNPTAFYLCASSILAGTYEQYFGPGTRLTVT.